The present TCR beta chain was sequenced within a study of blood T cell dynamics during melanoma immunotherapy. Whole-study results and caveats: It remained unknown if the driving T cell clones were melanoma-specific.

The data were produced by immunoSEQ multiplex PCR, yet TCRdb's version contains in-frame clones alone and is incomplete. The sample consists of about 7,000 clones, roughly 84% of them appearing once. This CDR3 has 14 amino acids. Germline V gene sequence: CDR1 SGHAT, CDR2 FQNNGV. Trimming shortened V by 5 bases and J by 2 bases, and 13 bases separated the two germline ends. A word on this clone: Its specificity is unknown.

Time point described: week 3, after first cycle of checkpoint inhibitor. The receptor comes from a human donor with melanoma. Some clones in this sample may be carry-over from other donors' samples. The chain recombines TRBV11-2 with TRBJ2-7; D not resolved. The input for sequencing was blood, taken from a patient treated with checkpoint blockade. CDR3 protein: CASSTLRFPYEQYF. The CDR3 DNA follows: TGTGCCAGCAGCACCCTCAGGTTCCCCTACGAGCAGTACTTC.